Described below is a single TCR beta chain sequence and its context. These data come from a study of cytomegalovirus exposure and HLA in healthy donors. This table comes from immunoSEQ multiplex PCR, and its TCRdb copy is limited to in-frame clones, with some not included. The sample records approximately 110,000 clones, 88% being singletons. Germline CDR1 reads SGDLS; CDR2 reads YYNGEE. V lost 1 base and J lost 2, with 14 bases in between. CDR3 length equals 16 residues. The origin of this receptor is a woman younger than 30 in good health and CMV-seronegative. This chain uses TRBV9 with TRBJ2-3, with D unresolved. The sample comprised PBMCs. The CDR3 is CASSVYSSDPTDTQYF. The CDR3 coding sequence is TGTGCCAGCAGCGTATATTCTAGTGATCCCACAGATACGCAGTATTTT.